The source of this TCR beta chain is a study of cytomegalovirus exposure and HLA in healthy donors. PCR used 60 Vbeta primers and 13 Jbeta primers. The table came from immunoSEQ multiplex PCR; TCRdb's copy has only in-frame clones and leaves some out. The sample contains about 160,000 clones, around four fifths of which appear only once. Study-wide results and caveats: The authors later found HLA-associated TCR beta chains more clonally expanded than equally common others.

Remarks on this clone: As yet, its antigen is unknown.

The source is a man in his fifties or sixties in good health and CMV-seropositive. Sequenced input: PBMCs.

The CDR3 bases are TGTGCCAGCACCAAATGGGAGGGGGGGGAGACCCAGTACTTC. Amino acid sequence: CASTKWEGGETQYF. The chain employs TRBV28 and TRBJ2-5; a possible D gene is TRBD2 (7 bases). This CDR3 is built from 14 residues. Trimming took 7 bases from V and 5 from J, leaving 17 bases between them. CDR1 is MDHEN, CDR2 SYDVKM, per germline.